This entry features one T cell receptor (beta chain) sequence. The assay was immunoSEQ multiplex PCR, and TCRdb's table has in-frame clones only and misses some. The top ten hold under 4.5% of the sample, which has around 300,000 clones, 85% to 90% seen once. The data were obtained in a study of blood T cell repertoires in COVID-19. The specimen was peripheral blood. This receptor was taken from a woman aged 50 to 60 with active or convalescent COVID-19.

The chain's CDR3 is CASSPNPLAGDTGELFF. The CDR3 DNA sequence: TGTGCCAGCAGCCCCAACCCACTAGCGGGAGACACCGGGGAGCTGTTTTTT. The chain joins TRBV4-2 to TRBJ2-2; the match to TRBD2 covers 11 bases. The length of the CDR3 is 17 residues. Germline-derived CDR1 and CDR2 are LGHNA and YNFKEQ. J was trimmed by 3 bases and V by 4 bases; bases with no gene match: 7.